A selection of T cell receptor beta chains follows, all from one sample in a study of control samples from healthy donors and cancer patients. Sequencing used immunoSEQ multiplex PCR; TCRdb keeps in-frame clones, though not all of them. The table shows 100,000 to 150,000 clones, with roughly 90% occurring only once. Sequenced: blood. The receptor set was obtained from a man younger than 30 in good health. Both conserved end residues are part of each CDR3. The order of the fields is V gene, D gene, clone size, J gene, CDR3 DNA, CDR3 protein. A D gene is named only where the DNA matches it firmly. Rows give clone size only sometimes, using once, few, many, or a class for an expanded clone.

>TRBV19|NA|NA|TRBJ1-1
TGTGCCAGTAGCTCTGCCAGATTGAACACTGAAGCTTTCTTT
CASSSARLNTEAFF
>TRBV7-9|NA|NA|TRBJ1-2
TGTGCCAGCAGCTTAAACAGGGCGCCTAACTATGGCTACACCTTC
CASSLNRAPNYGYTF
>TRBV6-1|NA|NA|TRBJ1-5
TGTGCCAGCAGTGAACTGTCGGACATTCAGCCCCAGCATTTT
CASSELSDIQPQHF
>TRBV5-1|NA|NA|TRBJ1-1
TGCGCCAGCAGCTTGGGGACGGGAAGGAACACTGAAGCTTTCTTT
CASSLGTGRNTEAFF
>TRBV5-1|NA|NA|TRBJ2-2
TGCGCCAGCAGCTTGGCTACCGGAACCGGGGAGCTGTTTTTT
CASSLATGTGELFF
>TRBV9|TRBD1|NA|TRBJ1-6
TGTGCCAGCAGCGAGGGACAGCCAAATTCACCCCTCCACTTT
CASSEGQPNSPLHF
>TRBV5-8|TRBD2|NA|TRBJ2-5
TGTGCCAGCAGCCCTCTACTAGCGGGGAGGAAGACCCAGTACTTC
CASSPLLAGRKTQYF
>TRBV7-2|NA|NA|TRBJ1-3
TGTGCCAGCAGCTTAGAACCCCTAGGTGGAAACACCATATATTTT
CASSLEPLGGNTIYF
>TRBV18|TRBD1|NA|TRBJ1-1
TGTGCCAGCACCGTCCTGGACAGGGGCTTGAACACTGAAGCTTTCTTT
CASTVLDRGLNTEAFF
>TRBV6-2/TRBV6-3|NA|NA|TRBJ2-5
TGTGCCAGCAGTTACACGCCTCTCGCCCAGGAGACCCAGTACTTC
CASSYTPLAQETQYF
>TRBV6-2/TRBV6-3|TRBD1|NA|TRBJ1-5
TGTGCCAGCAGTTACGGACAGGGACTGCGGCCCCAGCATTTT
CASSYGQGLRPQHF
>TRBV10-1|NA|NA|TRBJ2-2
TGCGCCAGCAGTGACGGCGGGGTCGCCGGGGAGCTGTTTTTT
CASSDGGVAGELFF
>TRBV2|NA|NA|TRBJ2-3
TGTGCCAGCAGGAACCAAGCGCTCAGCACAGATACGCAGTATTTT
CASRNQALSTDTQYF
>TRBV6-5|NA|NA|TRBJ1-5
TGTGCCAGCAGTTACTCGGGCCAAGATCAGCCCCAGCATTTT
CASSYSGQDQPQHF
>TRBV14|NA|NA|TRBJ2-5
TGTGCCAGCAGCCAAGTTAGCTTGGAGACCCAGTACTTC
CASSQVSLETQYF
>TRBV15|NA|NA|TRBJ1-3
TGTGCCACCAGCAGAGATCGGGGGACCGGAAACACCATATATTTT
CATSRDRGTGNTIYF
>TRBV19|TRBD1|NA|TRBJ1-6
TGTGCCAGTAGCCAAGACAGGGGGCGGGATTCACCCCTCCACTTT
CASSQDRGRDSPLHF
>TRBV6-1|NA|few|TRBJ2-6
TGTGCCAGCAGTGAAGCAGGGTCTGGGGCCAACGTCCTGACTTTC
CASSEAGSGANVLTF
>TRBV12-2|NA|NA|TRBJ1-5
TGTGCAAGTCGCAGAAACTGCGGGGTTAGCAATCAGCCCCAGCATTTT
CASRRNCGVSNQPQHF
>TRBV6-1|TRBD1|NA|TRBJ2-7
TGTGCCAGCAGTGAAGGGGACAGGACCTACGAGCAGTACTTC
CASSEGDRTYEQYF
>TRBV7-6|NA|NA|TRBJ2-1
TGTGCCAGCAGCTTAGGACTGGGAGTGGCGGGGGCTCTGTTCTTC
CASSLGLGVAGALFF
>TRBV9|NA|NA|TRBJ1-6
TGTGCCAGCAGCGGAGGGGGGCGCGCGGGCTCCTATAATTCACCCCTCCACTTT
CASSGGGRAGSYNSPLHF
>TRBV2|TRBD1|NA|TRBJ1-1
TGTGCCAGCTCTGGACAGGGGGCTGAAGCTTTCTTT
CASSGQGAEAFF
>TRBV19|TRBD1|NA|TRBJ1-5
TGTGCCAGTAGCACACGAGACAGGGGCCAACAGCCCCAGCATTTT
CASSTRDRGQQPQHF
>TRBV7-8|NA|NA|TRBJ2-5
TGTGCCAGCAGCCTTAGTTGGGAGACCCAGTACTTC
CASSLSWETQYF
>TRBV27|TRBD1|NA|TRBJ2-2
TGTGCCAGCAGTTTGCTACAGGGGACCGGGGAGCTGTTTTTT
CASSLLQGTGELFF
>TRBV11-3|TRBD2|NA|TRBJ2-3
TGTGCCAGCAGCTCCCGGATTGCGGGACTAGCGGGTAATACGCAGTATTTT
CASSSRIAGLAGNTQYF
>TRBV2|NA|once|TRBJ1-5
TGTGCCACCTCATGGGAACGGGGTCCCAATCAGCCCCAGCATTTT
CATSWERGPNQPQHF
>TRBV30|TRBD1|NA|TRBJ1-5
TGTGCCTGGAGTCTCGGGGTGACAGGGCGACAGCCCCAGCATTTT
CAWSLGVTGRQPQHF
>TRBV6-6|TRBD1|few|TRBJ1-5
TGTGCCAGCAGTTTAGGGACAGGGAGCAATCAGCCCCAGCATTTT
CASSLGTGSNQPQHF
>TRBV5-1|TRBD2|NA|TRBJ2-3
TGCGCCAGCAGCTCACTAGCGGGAGGTAGCACAGATACGCAGTATTTT
CASSSLAGGSTDTQYF
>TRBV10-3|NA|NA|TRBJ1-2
TGTGCCATCAGTGATCCGACGCACTATGGCTACACCTTC
CAISDPTHYGYTF
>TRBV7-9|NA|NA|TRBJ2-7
TGTGCCAGCAGCCACCCCGGGGTCGGGGAGCAGTACTTC
CASSHPGVGEQYF
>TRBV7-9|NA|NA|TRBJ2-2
TGTGCCAGCAGCTTAGCGGGGGCCGACACCGGGGAGCTGTTTTTT
CASSLAGADTGELFF
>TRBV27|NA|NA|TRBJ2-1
TGTGCCAGCGCCAGTGGACGTTTTAATGAGCAGTTCTTC
CASASGRFNEQFF
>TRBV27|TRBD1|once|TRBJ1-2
TGTGCCAGCAGTTTATCAGCGGGGACAGGGAATGGCTACACCTTC
CASSLSAGTGNGYTF
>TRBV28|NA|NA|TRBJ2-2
TGTGCCAGCAGTTTATGGGATCTGGGACAGAACACCGGGGAGCTGTTTTTT
CASSLWDLGQNTGELFF
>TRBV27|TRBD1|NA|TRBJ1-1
TGTGCCAGCAGGTCGACAGGGCACACTGAAGCTTTCTTT
CASRSTGHTEAFF
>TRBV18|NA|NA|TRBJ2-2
TGTGCCAGCTCACCATTGGATCTTGGCACCACCGGGGAGCTGTTTTTT
CASSPLDLGTTGELFF
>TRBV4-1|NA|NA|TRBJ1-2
TGCGCCAGCAGCCAAGGGGTGGGTAACTATGGCTACACCTTC
CASSQGVGNYGYTF
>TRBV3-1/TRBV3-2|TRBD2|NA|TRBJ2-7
TGTGCCAGCAGCCCCTGGGCACCTAGCGGGGGGGAGCAGTACTTC
CASSPWAPSGGEQYF
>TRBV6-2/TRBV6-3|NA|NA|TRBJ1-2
TGTGCCAGCAGTTATTCAGCCTATGGCTACACCTTC
CASSYSAYGYTF
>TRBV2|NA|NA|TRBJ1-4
TGTGCCAGCAGTTTGGGGGCAGGGGCGTTCGGAAAACTGTTTTTT
CASSLGAGAFGKLFF
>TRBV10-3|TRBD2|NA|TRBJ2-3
TGTGCCATCAGGGGGACTAGCGGTTACACAGATACGCAGTATTTT
CAIRGTSGYTDTQYF
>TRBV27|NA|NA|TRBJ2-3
TGTGCCAGCAGTTTATCCAGGGCTGTCACAGATACGCAGTATTTT
CASSLSRAVTDTQYF
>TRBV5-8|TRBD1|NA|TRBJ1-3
TGTGCCAGCAGCACAAGGACAGGGGGCTCTGGAAACACCATATATTTT
CASSTRTGGSGNTIYF
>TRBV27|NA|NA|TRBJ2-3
TGTGCCAGCAGAAATAGCGGGACAGCCACAGATACGCAGTATTTT
CASRNSGTATDTQYF
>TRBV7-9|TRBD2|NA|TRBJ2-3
TGTGCCAGCAGCTTAGATAGGGAGGGAGATACGCAGTATTTT
CASSLDREGDTQYF
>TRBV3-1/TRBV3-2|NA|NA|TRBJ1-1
TGTGCCAGCAGCCCGGGACAAGCGAACACTGAAGCTTTCTTT
CASSPGQANTEAFF
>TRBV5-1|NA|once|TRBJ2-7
TGCGCCAGCAGCCTGGACGCCTACGAGCAGTACTTC
CASSLDAYEQYF
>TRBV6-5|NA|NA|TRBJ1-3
TGTGCCAGCAGAAATCCAGGGAGCTCTGGAAACACCATATATTTT
CASRNPGSSGNTIYF
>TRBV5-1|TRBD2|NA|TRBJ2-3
TGCGCCAGCAGCTTCCTAGCGGGGGGCACAGATACGCAGTATTTT
CASSFLAGGTDTQYF
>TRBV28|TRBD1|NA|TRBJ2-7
TGTGCCAGCAGGCTAATCAGTCAGGGGGCGCGGGAGCAGTACTTC
CASRLISQGAREQYF
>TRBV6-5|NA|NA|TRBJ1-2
TGTGCCAGCGATCGAGACACCCCTAACTATGGCTACACCTTC
CASDRDTPNYGYTF
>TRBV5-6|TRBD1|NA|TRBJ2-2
TGTGCCAGCAGCTTTTGGACAGGGGGGCCCGGGGAGCTGTTTTTT
CASSFWTGGPGELFF
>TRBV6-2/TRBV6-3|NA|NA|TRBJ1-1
TGTGCCAGCAGTTACTACGGGACTGAAGCTTTCTTT
CASSYYGTEAFF
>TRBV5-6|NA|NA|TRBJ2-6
TGTGCCAGCAGCTTGCAGTTGAGCTCTGGGGCCAACGTCCTGACTTTC
CASSLQLSSGANVLTF
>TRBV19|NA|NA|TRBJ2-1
TGTGCCAGTAGTGCCCGTCCCAGCGGCTCCTACAATGAGCAGTTCTTC
CASSARPSGSYNEQFF
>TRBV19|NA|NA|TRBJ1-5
TGTGCCAGTAGTATAGGCGACCAGCCCCAGCATTTT
CASSIGDQPQHF
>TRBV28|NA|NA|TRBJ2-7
TGTGCCAGCAGTCTACCAGGGTACGACGAGCAGTACTTC
CASSLPGYDEQYF